This T cell receptor (beta chain) was recorded in a study of shared clonotypes between healthy human individuals. Study observations and caveats: Sharing of clonotypes among donors was expected to vary with sequencing depth.

Sequencing used immunoSEQ multiplex PCR; TCRdb keeps in-frame clones, though not all of them. The data hold millions of clones, with 85% to 95% observed a single time. Germline assignment: CDR1 SQVTM and CDR2 ANQGSEA. The V and J ends lost 5 bases and 3 bases, in that order; junction bases with no gene match: 7. The CDR3 has 15 amino acids. Details on this clone: Its antigen is as yet unknown.

The sequence came from a man between 18 and 35 years old in good health. The sequencing sample was made of naive CD4+ T cells sorted from blood. The sample's subset: CD45RA+ positively selected. The chain uses TRBV29-1 and TRBJ2-2, with 9 nucleotides matching TRBD2. CDR3 sequence: CSVTTSGVHTGELFF. The CDR3 bases are TGCAGCGTTACGACTAGCGGTGTACACACCGGGGAGCTGTTTTTT.